This T cell receptor (beta chain) emerged from a study of OX40 agonist ivuxolimab in advanced cancers. The CDR3 spans 16 residues. Trimming took 5 bases from V and 0 from J, leaving 14 bases between them. Germline CDR1 MDHEN, CDR2 SYDVKM. The table came from immunoSEQ multiplex PCR; TCRdb's copy has only in-frame clones and leaves some out. The sample carries about 76,000 clones, roughly nine tenths recorded once. Sequences were derived from CD4+ or CD8+ T cells sorted from blood, sampled in a trial of the OX40 agonist ivuxolimab. The clonotype comes from an adult with an advanced solid tumor such as melanoma, head and neck, liver or kidney cancer. The V gene is TRBV28, the J gene TRBJ1-3, with D possibly TRBD1 on 5 matching bases. The CDR3 here is CASSTRDGGSGNTIYF. For the CDR3, the DNA is TGTGCCAGCAGTACCCGGGACGGGGGCTCTGGAAACACCATATATTTT.